These T cell receptor beta chains were read from a single sample in a study of blood T cell repertoires in COVID-19. Data came from immunoSEQ multiplex PCR; TCRdb stores just in-frame clones and leaves some out. The data show 150,000 to 250,000 clones, 94% seen once. What was sequenced was peripheral blood. Every receptor here comes from a young man with COVID-19, enrolled during active disease. CDR3s include the opening cysteine and the closing phenylalanine or tryptophan. A D gene is named only where the DNA matches it firmly. Clone size, where shown, is once, few, many, or a class for clones that have expanded.

v_gene	abundance	d_gene	j_gene	CDR3nt	CDR3aa
TRBV9	once	NA	TRBJ2-3	TGTGCCAGCAGCCCCAGGGCTGGCGGGGTAACAGATACGCAGTATTTT	CASSPRAGGVTDTQYF
TRBV9	NA	NA	TRBJ2-3	TGTGCCAGCAGCCCTGTTGGCACAGATACGCAGTATTTT	CASSPVGTDTQYF
TRBV6-6	once	TRBD1	TRBJ2-7	TGTGCCAGCAGTCCCAGAGAACAGGGGATAATCTCCTACGAGCAGTACTTC	CASSPREQGIISYEQYF
TRBV5-5	NA	NA	TRBJ2-1	TGTGCCAGCAGCCCTAGTCGGAGGGACCCCTACAATGAGCAGTTCTTC	CASSPSRRDPYNEQFF
TRBV18	NA	NA	TRBJ1-2	TGTGCCAGCTCACCTCGACAGCCCAACTATGGCTACACCTTC	CASSPRQPNYGYTF
TRBV10-3	NA	TRBD1	TRBJ2-3	TGTGCCATCAGCGACAGGGGGATAACAGATACGCAGTATTTT	CAISDRGITDTQYF
TRBV12-3/TRBV12-4	NA	NA	TRBJ1-1	TGTGCCAGCAGTGGGGGGATTGGAACTTTCTTT	CASSGGIGTFF
TRBV10-1	NA	NA	TRBJ1-5	TGCGCCAGCGGACGCGGGGCTCAGCCCCAGCATTTT	CASGRGAQPQHF
TRBV7-9	NA	NA	TRBJ2-7	TGTGCCAGCAGCTCCGCGGGGCAGGGGGAAGGTCGCGAGCAGTACTTC	CASSSAGQGEGREQYF
TRBV7-9	once	NA	TRBJ2-4	TGTGCCAGCAGCTCACTGAGCGCGACCAAAAACATTCAGTACTTC	CASSSLSATKNIQYF
TRBV6-2/TRBV6-3	NA	NA	TRBJ2-3	TGTGCCAGCAGTTCCCGGGGGTCAAGCACAGATACGCAGTATTTT	CASSSRGSSTDTQYF
TRBV27	NA	TRBD2	TRBJ2-1	TGTGCCAGCACCTCGGGAGGGCGTTTAATCTTC	CASTSGGRLIF
TRBV6-4	NA	TRBD1	TRBJ1-5	TGTGCCAGCAGTGAGGGGACAGGGGGCAATCAGCCCCAGCATTTT	CASSEGTGGNQPQHF
TRBV19	NA	NA	TRBJ2-1	TGTGCCAGTAGTATAGATACGAGGGGGAGCTCCTACAATGAGCAGTTCTTC	CASSIDTRGSSYNEQFF
TRBV29-1	NA	NA	TRBJ1-1	TGCAGCGTTGGGACGGGGGGTTGGACTGAAGCTTTCTTT	CSVGTGGWTEAFF
TRBV30	NA	TRBD1	TRBJ2-1	TGTGCCTGGAGTGTAAGACAGGGGGGCGAGCAGTTCTTC	CAWSVRQGGEQFF
TRBV7-2	NA	TRBD2	TRBJ2-5	TGTGCCAGCAGCTTAGAGGTTAGAGGACTAGCAGTCGAGACCCAGTACTTC	CASSLEVRGLAVETQYF
TRBV14	once	NA	TRBJ2-6	TGTGCCAGCAGCCAAGATCTGGTGAGCTCTGGGGCCAACGTCCTGACTTTC	CASSQDLVSSGANVLTF
TRBV12-3/TRBV12-4	NA	NA	TRBJ1-2	TGTGCCAGCAGTTTTGGGACATCCGGCTACACCTTC	CASSFGTSGYTF
TRBV7-9	once	TRBD2	TRBJ2-3	TGTGCCAGCAGCTCCCGATGGGAGGGGAGGGGCACAGATACGCAGTATTTT	CASSSRWEGRGTDTQYF
TRBV21-1	NA	NA	TRBJ2-7	TGTGCCAGCAGCAAGGGGCAGGGGAAAATCTACGAGCAGTACTTC	CASSKGQGKIYEQYF
TRBV13	NA	TRBD1	TRBJ1-2	TGTGCCAGCAGCAACAGGGGTGCGCACTATGGCTACACCTTC	CASSNRGAHYGYTF
TRBV19	NA	NA	TRBJ1-5	TGTGCCAGTAGCACCGCCGGAGGGGTCAATCAGCCCCAGCATTTT	CASSTAGGVNQPQHF
TRBV7-2	NA	TRBD2	TRBJ2-1	TGTGCCAGCAGCTTAGACGGGACTAGCGGCTCCAGCTCCTACAATGAGCAGTTCTTC	CASSLDGTSGSSSYNEQFF
TRBV11-2	NA	NA	TRBJ2-6	TGTGCCAGCAGCCAGGGGTGGAGCTCTGGGGCCAACGTCCTGACTTTC	CASSQGWSSGANVLTF
TRBV9	NA	NA	TRBJ2-4	TGTGCCAGCAGCCCCGAGTTAGTTGGGGCAAGGTACATTCAGTACTTC	CASSPELVGARYIQYF
TRBV3-1/TRBV3-2	NA	NA	TRBJ1-3	TGTGCCAGCAGCCAAGATTCAGGGTCCGGAAACACCATATATTTT	CASSQDSGSGNTIYF
TRBV6-5	few	TRBD2	TRBJ2-7	TGTGCCAGCAGCATTAGCGGGGGGAGCTCCTACGAGCAGTACTTC	CASSISGGSSYEQYF
TRBV4-1	NA	TRBD2	TRBJ2-2	TGCGCCAGCAGACCGGGACTAGCGGGGGGCGGCACCGGGGAGCTGTTTTTT	CASRPGLAGGGTGELFF
TRBV4-1	NA	TRBD1	TRBJ2-2	TGCGCCAGCAGCCAAACCGGGACAGGGGGCGCGAACACCGGGGAGCTGTTTTTT	CASSQTGTGGANTGELFF
TRBV11-1	NA	TRBD1	TRBJ1-1	TGTGCCAGCAGCCCCTTGGACAGGGGGAACACTGAAGCTTTCTTT	CASSPLDRGNTEAFF
TRBV5-1	NA	NA	TRBJ1-6	TGCGCCAGCAGCGAGGCAGCAAAAAATTCACCCCTCCACTTT	CASSEAAKNSPLHF
TRBV11-2	NA	NA	TRBJ2-1	TGTGCCAGCAGCTTAGGCGACAATGAGCAGTTCTTC	CASSLGDNEQFF
TRBV6-5	once	TRBD1	TRBJ1-1	TGTGCCAGCAGTCGGGACAGAGGAATTACTGAAGCTTTCTTT	CASSRDRGITEAFF
TRBV9	NA	TRBD1	TRBJ1-1	TGTGCCAGCAGCGTAGGACAGGGGGGAATGAACACTGAAGCTTTCTTT	CASSVGQGGMNTEAFF
TRBV7-9	NA	TRBD1	TRBJ2-1	TGTGCCAGCAGCTTAAGCGGATCCGGAGGGACAGGGTACAATGAGCAGTTCTTC	CASSLSGSGGTGYNEQFF
TRBV5-1	NA	NA	TRBJ1-6	TGCGCCAGCAACGGGGGTCAACTAGATTCACCCCTCCACTTT	CASNGGQLDSPLHF
TRBV2	NA	TRBD1	TRBJ1-1	TGTGCCAGCAATAACAGGGGGCCGAACACTGAAGCTTTCTTT	CASNNRGPNTEAFF
TRBV10-3	NA	NA	TRBJ1-1	TGTGCCATCAGTGAAGGGACCGGGAGGGCTGAAGCTTTCTTT	CAISEGTGRAEAFF
TRBV15	NA	NA	TRBJ1-4	TGTGCCACCACGCGGGGGGGTTATAATGAAAAACTGTTTTTT	CATTRGGYNEKLFF
TRBV9	NA	NA	TRBJ2-5	TGTGCCAGCAGCGTAGGTGGGGCAGACCAAGAGACCCAGTACTTC	CASSVGGADQETQYF
TRBV5-1	NA	NA	TRBJ1-2	TGCGCCAGCAGTCCCGGAGGGACCGACAGCTACACCTTC	CASSPGGTDSYTF
TRBV18	NA	NA	TRBJ2-2	TGTGCCAGCTCACCACCGATGTCATTTGGGCGGGAGCTGTTTTTT	CASSPPMSFGRELFF
TRBV5-4	NA	TRBD2	TRBJ2-2	TGTGCCAGCAGCTTTACTAGCGGGAACACCGGGGAGCTGTTTTTT	CASSFTSGNTGELFF
TRBV7-9	NA	NA	TRBJ1-4	TGTGCCAGCCAGCGGGGAGATGAAAAACTGTTTTTT	CASQRGDEKLFF
TRBV3-1/TRBV3-2	NA	NA	TRBJ2-7	TGTGCCAGCAGCCAACTGAGGTACGAGCAGTACTTC	CASSQLRYEQYF
TRBV4-1	NA	NA	TRBJ1-4	TGCGCCAGCAGCCAAGCCAGGAGGTCGAATAATGAAAAACTGTTTTTT	CASSQARRSNNEKLFF
TRBV5-4	NA	NA	TRBJ2-7	TGTGCCAGCAGGCCCTTTAGGGAGAGCGAGCAGTACTTC	CASRPFRESEQYF
TRBV3-1/TRBV3-2	NA	NA	TRBJ1-1	TGTGCCAGCAGCCAAAGGGGGGGCAGGAATGAAGCTTTCTTT	CASSQRGGRNEAFF
TRBV7-3	NA	NA	TRBJ2-1	TGTGCCAGCAGCTTAGACTCAAGGTCCTACAATGAGCAGTTCTTC	CASSLDSRSYNEQFF
TRBV18	NA	NA	TRBJ1-1	TGTGCCAGCAAACAAGACAGTGTCAACACTGAAGCTTTCTTT	CASKQDSVNTEAFF
TRBV7-9	NA	NA	TRBJ2-5	TGTGCCAGCAGCTTCAGGGGGGTAGAGACCCAGTACTTC	CASSFRGVETQYF